These T cell receptor beta chains were read from a single sample in a study of T-cell memory formation after mild COVID-19. TCRdb reprocessed the 5' RACE reads with MiXCR, giving one entry per CDR3 protein. The sample shows 250,000 to 350,000 distinct CDR3 sequences, more than 15% of them seen only once. The specimen was PBMCs or a T cell subset sorted from them (not recorded which). The receptor source for this set is a man between 18 and 29 years old who had mild COVID-19 (a few samples of this study predate the infection). Cell type and time point are not known. The CDR3 runs from the conserved cysteine through the conserved F or W. A D gene is named only where the DNA matches it firmly. Rows may omit the clone size; those that give it use once, few, many or a size class.

cdr3_length	clone_size	d_call	j_call	v_call	cdr3_aa	cdr3_nt
14	NA	TRBD1	TRBJ1-2	TRBV4-1	CASSLDRGGGGYTF	TGCGCCAGCAGCCTGGACAGGGGCGGAGGTGGCTACACCTTC
17	few	NA	TRBJ1-1	TRBV12-3/TRBV12-4	CASTRQGLGNRYTEAFF	TGTGCCAGCACCCGTCAGGGTCTAGGGAATCGGTACACTGAAGCTTTCTTT
16	NA	TRBD1	TRBJ1-3	TRBV20-1	CSARGDRANLGNTIYF	TGCAGTGCTAGAGGTGACAGGGCGAATCTTGGAAACACCATATATTTT
15	few	NA	TRBJ2-1	TRBV7-3	CASSLTRAGRNEQFF	TGTGCCAGCAGCTTAACAAGGGCCGGCCGCAATGAGCAGTTCTTC
14	NA	TRBD1	TRBJ1-1	TRBV20-1	CSASGTGSDTEAFF	TGCAGTGCTTCCGGGACAGGGTCGGACACTGAAGCTTTCTTT
12	NA	NA	TRBJ1-2	TRBV13	CASSPWVGGYTF	TGTGCCAGCAGCCCATGGGTGGGGGGCTACACCTTC
16	NA	TRBD2	TRBJ2-1	TRBV5-6	CASSLGGLGFFGEQFF	TGTGCCAGCAGCTTGGGGGGACTAGGCTTTTTCGGTGAGCAGTTCTTC
13	NA	NA	TRBJ2-7	TRBV27	CASSPGHVYEQYF	TGTGCCAGCAGTCCGGGACATGTCTACGAGCAGTACTTC
13	many	NA	TRBJ1-6	TRBV7-3	CASSLTPGSPLHF	TGTGCCAGCAGCTTAACCCCGGGTTCACCCCTCCACTTT
16	few	TRBD1	TRBJ2-3	TRBV12-3/TRBV12-4	CASSAGTGDRTDTQYF	TGTGCCAGCAGTGCCGGGACAGGGGATCGCACAGATACGCAGTATTTT
14	NA	NA	TRBJ1-5	TRBV12-3/TRBV12-4	CASSLAGGVQPQHF	TGTGCCAGCAGTTTAGCGGGGGGGGTTCAGCCCCAGCATTTT
15	NA	TRBD1	TRBJ2-5	TRBV9	CASSVRDRAIETQYF	TGTGCCAGCAGCGTACGGGACAGGGCCATAGAGACCCAGTACTTC
13	NA	NA	TRBJ2-7	TRBV5-1	CASSLVTRYEQYF	TGCGCCAGCAGCTTAGTGACTCGCTACGAGCAGTACTTC
15	NA	NA	TRBJ1-5	TRBV12-3/TRBV12-4	CASSLGIQANQPQHF	TGTGCCAGCAGTTTGGGCATCCAGGCGAATCAGCCCCAGCATTTT
15	few	TRBD2	TRBJ2-1	TRBV7-3	CASSVSGTSGNEQFF	TGTGCCAGCAGCGTATCCGGGACTAGCGGCAATGAGCAGTTCTTC
12	few	NA	TRBJ1-1	TRBV6-2/TRBV6-3	CASGVGGTEAFF	TGTGCCAGCGGTGTTGGAGGGACTGAAGCTTTCTTT
14	NA	TRBD2	TRBJ2-2	TRBV7-3	CASSLSGSLRELFF	TGTGCCAGCAGCTTAAGCGGGAGTTTGAGGGAGCTGTTTTTT
16	NA	TRBD1	TRBJ2-1	TRBV7-2	CASSLIYRGIGNEQFF	TGTGCCAGCAGCTTAATTTACAGGGGAATTGGGAATGAGCAGTTCTTC
12	few	NA	TRBJ2-2	TRBV20-1	CSARSRTGELFF	TGCAGTGCTAGATCCAGAACCGGGGAGCTGTTTTTT
15	few	NA	TRBJ2-1	TRBV6-5	CASSLTGKLYNEQFF	TGTGCCAGCAGTTTGACCGGGAAACTCTACAATGAGCAGTTCTTC
12	few	NA	TRBJ2-3	TRBV6-5	CASRQTTDTQYF	TGTGCCAGCAGACAGACCACAGATACGCAGTATTTT
16	NA	NA	TRBJ1-5	TRBV3-1	CASSQDRGESNQPQHF	TGTGCCAGCAGCCAAGACCGGGGGGAGAGCAATCAGCCCCAGCATTTT
15	few	TRBD1	TRBJ2-2	TRBV11-1	CASSPTGPNTGELFF	TGTGCCAGCAGCCCGACAGGGCCGAACACCGGGGAGCTGTTTTTT
15	few	TRBD2	TRBJ2-7	TRBV9	CASSVEGREGDEQYF	TGTGCCAGCAGCGTAGAGGGCAGGGAGGGCGACGAGCAGTACTTC
13	few	NA	TRBJ1-5	TRBV12-5	CASGFLEGQPQHF	TGTGCTAGTGGTTTTCTCGAGGGGCAGCCCCAGCATTTT
14	NA	NA	TRBJ1-2	TRBV10-3	CAISESGSTYGYTF	TGTGCCATCAGTGAGTCCGGCAGCACCTATGGCTACACCTTC
14	many	NA	TRBJ2-2	TRBV7-2	CASRGTGNTGELFF	TGTGCCAGCAGGGGGACGGGGAACACCGGGGAGCTGTTTTTT
15	few	NA	TRBJ1-5	TRBV5-5	CASSLVDSSNQPQHF	TGTGCCAGCAGCTTGGTGGACAGTAGCAATCAGCCCCAGCATTTT
12	few	NA	TRBJ1-1	TRBV20-1	CSAPPGPGEAFF	TGCAGTGCTCCCCCCGGTCCGGGGGAAGCTTTCTTT
18	NA	NA	TRBJ2-1	TRBV11-3	CASSSPTYTGIAADEQFF	TGTGCCAGCAGCTCCCCTACCTATACAGGGATAGCGGCGGATGAGCAGTTCTTC
17	few	NA	TRBJ2-6	TRBV7-8	CASSLVGGAPGANVLTF	TGTGCCAGCAGCCTCGTTGGCGGGGCCCCGGGGGCCAACGTCCTGACTTTC
13	NA	NA	TRBJ2-1	TRBV27	CASTWMGHYEQFF	TGTGCCAGCACCTGGATGGGGCACTATGAGCAGTTCTTC